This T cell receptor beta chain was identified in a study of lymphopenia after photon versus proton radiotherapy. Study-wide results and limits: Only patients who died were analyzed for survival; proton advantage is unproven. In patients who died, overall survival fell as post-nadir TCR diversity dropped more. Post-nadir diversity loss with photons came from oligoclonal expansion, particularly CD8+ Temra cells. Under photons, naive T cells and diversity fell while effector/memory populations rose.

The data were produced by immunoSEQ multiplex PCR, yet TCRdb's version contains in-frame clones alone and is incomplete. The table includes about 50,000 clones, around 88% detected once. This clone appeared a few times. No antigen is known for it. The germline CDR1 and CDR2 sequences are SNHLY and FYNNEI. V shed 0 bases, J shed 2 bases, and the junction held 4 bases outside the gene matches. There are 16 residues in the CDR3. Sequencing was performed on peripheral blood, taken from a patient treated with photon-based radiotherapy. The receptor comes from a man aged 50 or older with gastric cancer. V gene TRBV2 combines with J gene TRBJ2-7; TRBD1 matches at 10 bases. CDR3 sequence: CASSEAAGTGAYEQYF. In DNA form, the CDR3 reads TGTGCCAGCAGTGAAGCGGCCGGGACAGGGGCCTACGAGCAGTACTTC.